This T cell receptor beta chain was observed in a study of cytomegalovirus exposure and HLA in healthy donors. The study, taken as a whole, reports: Among TCR beta chains, those listed as cytomegalovirus-associated numbered some 160. Testing in vitro showed a few CMV-associated chains specific for CMV antigens.

This table comes from immunoSEQ multiplex PCR, and its TCRdb copy is limited to in-frame clones, with some not included. This sample yields over 200,000 clones, of which 70% to 90% are seen a single time; approximately 2.9% belongs to the top ten. About this clone itself: Its antigen remains unknown.

The sample was PBMCs. The receptor was derived from a woman aged 18-29 years in good health and CMV-seronegative.

The CDR3 nucleotides read TGCGCCAGCAGCCGCGGGGGAAGGACGGCCACAGATACGCAGTATTTT. Translated, it gives CASSRGGRTATDTQYF. The rearrangement joins TRBV5-1 to TRBJ2-3, with 7 bases that match TRBD2. The germline V gene has CDR1 SGHRS and CDR2 YFSETQ. The CDR3 consists of 16 residues. Trimming at V came to 4 bases and at J to 2 bases, leaving 10 bases not matched to a gene.